There are a few counts of the clone carrying this T cell receptor (beta chain). What it recognizes is unknown. This entry comes from a study of beta chain features in type 1 diabetes. As for the study in general: No age, gender or cell yield differences were seen between patients and healthy donors.

The CDR3 contains 13 residues. Germline V CDR1 and CDR2: SGDLS, YYNGEE. V was trimmed by 2 bases and J by 6 bases, leaving 11 bases between them. As every portion of the isolated RNA was reverse transcribed, the sequencing read expressed TCRB transcripts. Some 3.8 million reads, on average, came from each naive, central memory and regulatory T cell sample. Sequencing was performed with immunoSEQ multiplex PCR; in TCRdb, only in-frame clones are kept and a portion is missing. In the table there are hundreds of thousands of clones, around 15% of which are singletons. Study-wide results and caveats: Among patients with Type 1 diabetes, TCRB CDR3s were moderately but significantly shorter in every one of the four CD4+ subsets. There were fewer insertions and more deletions at the VDJ junctions of type 1 diabetes patients.

This TCR was recovered from a man between 18 and 29 years old with type 1 diabetes. The rearrangement joins TRBV9 to TRBJ1-2; D gene ambiguous. Sequenced sample: naive CD4+ T cells from blood. Here the CDR3 reads CASSVGSENGYTF. The CDR3 nucleotides read TGTGCCAGCAGCGTCGGGTCCGAGAATGGCTACACCTTC.